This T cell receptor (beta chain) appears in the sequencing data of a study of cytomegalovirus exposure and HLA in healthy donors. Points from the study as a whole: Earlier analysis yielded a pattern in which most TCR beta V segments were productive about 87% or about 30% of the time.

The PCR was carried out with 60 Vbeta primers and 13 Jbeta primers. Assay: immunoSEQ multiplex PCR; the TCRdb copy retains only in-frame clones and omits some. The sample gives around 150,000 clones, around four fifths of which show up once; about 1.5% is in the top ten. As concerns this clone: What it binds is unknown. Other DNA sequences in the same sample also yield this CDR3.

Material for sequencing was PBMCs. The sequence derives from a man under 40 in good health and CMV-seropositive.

As DNA, the CDR3 is TGCGCCAGCAGCTTGGTTAGCGGGAGGGGCACCGGGGAGCTGTTTTTT. The encoded protein is CASSLVSGRGTGELFF. The chain carries TRBV5-1 and TRBJ2-2, with 11 nucleotides matching TRBD2. In germline, CDR1 is SGHRS, CDR2 YFSETQ. V lost 0 bases to trimming and J lost 4 bases; unmatched junction nucleotides: 2. The CDR3 has 16 residues.